These T cell receptor beta chains were read from a single sample in a study of patients and donors after allogeneic stem cell transplantation. MiXCR was run by TCRdb on the RT-PCR reads, yielding one entry per CDR3 protein. This sample has 150,000 to 200,000 distinct CDR3 sequences; 24% occur once, and the top ten carry 25% to 30%. Sequencing used blood, either unsorted or a sorted T cell fraction (not recorded which). The receptors were sampled from a human donor who was either an allogeneic HSCT recipient or a stem cell or donor lymphocyte infusion donor (not recorded which). It is not recorded whose cells these are; they may come from a transplant donor. CDR3s include the opening cysteine and the closing phenylalanine or tryptophan. A D gene is named only where the DNA matches it firmly. Size tells how often a clone was seen (once, few, many) or the class of an expanded clone, and some rows leave it out.

j_call v_call cdr3_length d_call clone_size cdr3_nt cdr3_aa
TRBJ1-2 TRBV7-6 16 . . TGTGCCAGCAGCTTATACGAGGGCAGTCTGACCTATGGCTACACCTTC CASSLYEGSLTYGYTF
TRBJ2-6 TRBV20-1 14 . few TGCAGTGCTACTTCAGGGACCGGGGCCAACGTCCTGACTTTC CSATSGTGANVLTF
TRBJ1-3 TRBV6-6 16 . . TGTGCCAGCAGTTACTCGAAGGCGCAGATTGGAACCACCATATATTTT CASSYSKAQIGTTIYF
TRBJ1-2 TRBV6-5 13 TRBD1 many TGTGCCAGCAGTTACGCAGGGGGCTATGGCTACACCTTC CASSYAGGYGYTF
TRBJ1-1 TRBV20-1 13 . many TGCAGTGCTAGACCCGGGTGGGGTTTTGAAGCTTTCTTT CSARPGWGFEAFF
TRBJ2-1 TRBV20-1 14 . few TGCAGTGCTAGGGGAGACACCGGGAAGAATGAGCAGTTCTTC CSARGDTGKNEQFF
TRBJ2-3 TRBV10-3 13 . few TGTGCCATCAGTGCCGGGTTCGTCGATACGCAGTATTTT CAISAGFVDTQYF
TRBJ2-5 TRBV5-1 14 TRBD1 . TGCGCCAGCTGCCGGACAGGGGGAAGAGAGACCCAGTACTTC CASCRTGGRETQYF
TRBJ2-5 TRBV18 15 . . TGTGCCAGCTCACCACCGGGGAGGATAGTGGAGACCCAGTACTTC CASSPPGRIVETQYF
TRBJ2-1 TRBV4-2 15 TRBD2 . TGTGCCAGCAGCCAAGGGGGCGGGAGTCGCGATGAGCAGTTCTTC CASSQGGGSRDEQFF
TRBJ2-6 TRBV6-5 19 TRBD1 . TGTGCCAGCAGTTATCATCAAGGACAGGGCTTAGCTGGGGCCAACGTCCTGACTTTC CASSYHQGQGLAGANVLTF
TRBJ2-7 TRBV7-9 16 . few TGTGCCAGCAGCCGCACGCACGACGGACTCTCCTACGAGCAGTACTTC CASSRTHDGLSYEQYF
TRBJ1-2 TRBV24-1 13 TRBD1 . TGTGCCACCAGAAGGACAGGGTCGGATGGCTACACCTTC CATRRTGSDGYTF
TRBJ2-3 TRBV11-2 15 TRBD2 . TGTGCCAGCAGCTCGTTGACTAGCGGGAAGGATACGCAGTATTTT CASSSLTSGKDTQYF
TRBJ2-3 TRBV7-6 15 . few TGTGCCAGCAGCCGCGGATGGGGCCAGACAGATACGCAGTATTTT CASSRGWGQTDTQYF
TRBJ1-1 TRBV20-1 16 TRBD1 . TGCAGTGCTAGACCGACAGGGGGAAGGGTGAACACTGAAGCTTTCTTT CSARPTGGRVNTEAFF
TRBJ2-1 TRBV12-3/TRBV12-4 13 . . TGTGCCAGCAGTCCCGAGACTCCGAATGAGCAGTTCTTC CASSPETPNEQFF
TRBJ2-2 TRBV7-9 17 TRBD1 . TGTGCCAGCAGCGCCGGACGGGACAGGGACGCCACCGGGGAGCTGTTTTTT CASSAGRDRDATGELFF
TRBJ2-3 TRBV20-1 13 . many TGCAGTGCTAGTGAGGGAGTCACAGATACGCAGTATTTT CSASEGVTDTQYF
TRBJ1-3 TRBV12-3/TRBV12-4 12 . . TGTGCCAGCAGCCGGGAGGAGGGCACCATATATTTT CASSREEGTIYF
TRBJ2-1 TRBV6-2/TRBV6-3 15 TRBD1 . TGTGCCAGCAGCCACCCCCGACAGGGGTACAATGAGCAGTTCTTC CASSHPRQGYNEQFF
TRBJ1-1 TRBV30 18 . . TGTGCCTGGAGTGTAAACCCACCAAACGGGCACCCCAACACTGAAGCTTTCTTT CAWSVNPPNGHPNTEAFF
TRBJ2-3 TRBV12-3/TRBV12-4 15 . few TGTGCCAGCAGTTTTAGGGGGAGTGGCACAGATACGCAGTATTTT CASSFRGSGTDTQYF
TRBJ2-3 TRBV29-1 13 . . TGCAGCGTTAAAGCCGACAGGACAGATACGCAGTATTTT CSVKADRTDTQYF
TRBJ1-1 TRBV12-3/TRBV12-4 16 TRBD1 few TGTGCCACCGTATTGAGCCCGGGACAGCTGAACACTGAAGCTTTCTTT CATVLSPGQLNTEAFF
TRBJ1-6 TRBV5-6 13 . . TGTGCCAGCAGCTTGCAGGGGAAGAATCCCCTCCACTTT CASSLQGKNPLHF
TRBJ1-5 TRBV12-3/TRBV12-4 13 TRBD1 few TGTGCCAGCAGCATACAGGGGCATCAGCCCCAGCATTTT CASSIQGHQPQHF
TRBJ2-1 TRBV25-1 14 TRBD1 few TGTGCCAGCAGTGGGGACAGTTCCTACAATGAGCAGTTCTTC CASSGDSSYNEQFF
TRBJ2-6 TRBV9 16 . few TGTGCCAGCAGCTACAATCAGGGAACTGGGGCCAACGTCCTGACTTTC CASSYNQGTGANVLTF
TRBJ2-4 TRBV5-1 13 . . TGCGCCAGCAGCTTCGAAGTTGGGAACATTCAGTACTTC CASSFEVGNIQYF
TRBJ2-1 TRBV2 15 TRBD1 few TGTGCCAGCAGTGATAGGCAGGGGGCTAAAATTGAGCAGTTCTTC CASSDRQGAKIEQFF
TRBJ1-2 TRBV7-2 15 TRBD1 . TGTGCCAGCAGCTTAGGTCCACGGGACAGATATGGCTACACCTTC CASSLGPRDRYGYTF
TRBJ1-5 TRBV21-1 14 . . TGTGCCAGCAGGGGGGCGGAGGGCAATCAGCCCCAGCATTTT CASRGAEGNQPQHF
TRBJ2-1 TRBV5-1 17 TRBD1 . TGCGCCAGCAGCTCGACCTCGACAGGGTCACTGTACAATGAGCAGTTCTTC CASSSTSTGSLYNEQFF
TRBJ1-5 TRBV18 18 . few TGTGCCAGCTCTTACCAGATGGGGGTTTCGTATAGCAATCAGCCCCAGCATTTT CASSYQMGVSYSNQPQHF
TRBJ2-5 TRBV29-1 14 . few TGCAGCGTTGAGGGCATACAAATAATGGAGACCCAGTACTTC CSVEGIQIMETQYF
TRBJ1-2 TRBV18 15 TRBD1 few TGTGCCAGCTCACCCCCAGGGGGCCCTAACTATGGCTACACCTTC CASSPPGGPNYGYTF
TRBJ1-5 TRBV20-1 15 . . TGCAGTGCTTCGGGTCTTACGGAAAGGAATCAGCCCCAGCATTTT CSASGLTERNQPQHF
TRBJ1-5 TRBV12-3/TRBV12-4 14 . . TGTGCCAGCAGTTTATTCGGTCACGATCAGCCCCAGCATTTT CASSLFGHDQPQHF
TRBJ2-1 TRBV4-3 14 . few TGCGCCAGCAGCCAAGATTGGCCTTACAATGAGCAGTTCTTC CASSQDWPYNEQFF
TRBJ1-6 TRBV5-1 17 . . TGCGCCAGCAGCTTTCAGGCGAAGAGCTCCTATAATTCACCCCTCCACTTT CASSFQAKSSYNSPLHF
TRBJ1-2 TRBV6-5 11 . . TGTGCCAGCAGTTACGGGGGTGGCTACACCTTC CASSYGGGYTF
TRBJ2-3 TRBV5-6 17 . . TGTGCCAGCAGCTTGATCGGCACTAATAGAAGATCAGATACGCAGTATTTT CASSLIGTNRRSDTQYF
TRBJ1-4 TRBV7-6 14 TRBD1 . TGTGCCAGCAGCTTGGCAGGGGGCGAGGAAAAACTGTTTTTT CASSLAGGEEKLFF
TRBJ1-1 TRBV2 13 . few TGTGCCAGCACCAGAGGTAGGGAAGGTGAAGCTTTCTTT CASTRGREGEAFF
TRBJ2-7 TRBV7-7 15 . few TGTGCTAGCAGCCCCAGCGGGACAGGTTCCTACGAGCAGTACTTC CASSPSGTGSYEQYF
TRBJ2-7 TRBV28 12 . . TGTGCCAGCAGTTTCCAGGGCTACGAGCAGTACTTC CASSFQGYEQYF
TRBJ2-7 TRBV3-1 13 . . TGTGCCAGCAGCCAACACTCGGGGTACGAGCAGTACTTC CASSQHSGYEQYF
TRBJ1-1 TRBV20-1 12 . many TGCAGTGCTAGAGATGGGAGTGCTGAAGCTTTCTTT CSARDGSAEAFF
TRBJ2-2 TRBV3-1 12 . . TGTGCCAGCAGGTGGTACACCGGGGAGCTGTTTTTT CASRWYTGELFF
TRBJ2-2 TRBV20-1 16 TRBD2 . TGCAGTGCCACCGGACTAGCGGGAGGGCCATCCGGGGAGCTGTTTTTT CSATGLAGGPSGELFF
TRBJ1-1 TRBV3-1 14 . few TGTGCCAGCAGCCAATTTAGGAGATGTACTGAAGCTTTCTTT CASSQFRRCTEAFF
TRBJ2-7 TRBV7-9 15 TRBD1 . TGTGCCAGCAGCTTAAGGACAGGGCACCCCTACGAGCAGTACTTC CASSLRTGHPYEQYF
TRBJ2-4 TRBV29-1 14 . few TGCAGCGTTGCTCAGAACGTAGCCAAAAACATTCAGTACTTC CSVAQNVAKNIQYF
TRBJ1-1 TRBV9 14 . many TGTGCCAGCAGCGCCGGACAGATGAACACTGAAGCTTTCTTT CASSAGQMNTEAFF
TRBJ1-4 TRBV12-3/TRBV12-4 16 TRBD1 few TGTGCCAGCAGTTTCTTGGGAGGGGGCCGAGGGGAAAAACTGTTTTTT CASSFLGGGRGEKLFF